These 27 T cell receptor beta chains originate from one sample sequenced in a study of cytomegalovirus exposure and HLA in healthy donors. PCR was performed using 60 Vbeta and 13 Jbeta primers. Assay: immunoSEQ multiplex PCR; the TCRdb copy retains only in-frame clones and omits some. Among about 65,000 clones listed, approximately 60% were seen once. The sequencing input was PBMCs. These receptors were taken from a man in his thirties or forties in good health and CMV-seronegative.

The genes are TRBV27 and TRBJ2-7, with D maybe TRBD2 (5 bases). The CDR3 is 13 amino acids. The germline V gene has CDR1 MNHEY and CDR2 SMNVEV (reference sequence). V shed 5 bases and J shed 4 bases, with 12 bases lying between them. CDR3 in amino acids: CASSPRRGYEQYF. CDR3 sequence (DNA): TGTGCCAGCAGTCCCCGCCGGGGTTACGAGCAGTACTTC.

CDR3 sequence reads: CASRETGENYNEQFF. The CDR3 DNA sequence: TGCGCCAGCCGAGAGACAGGGGAAAACTACAATGAGCAGTTCTTC. The V gene is TRBV4-1, the J gene TRBJ2-1, with 8 bases aligning to TRBD1. Trimming at V came to 8 bases and at J to 3 bases, leaving 9 bases not matched to a gene. This CDR3 is built from 15 residues. The germline V gene encodes CDR1 MGHRA and CDR2 YSYEKL.

The gene calls are TRBV5-1 and TRBJ2-5; possibly TRBD2 for D (6 bases). The CDR3 is 14 residues long. V lost 3 bases to trimming and J lost 5 bases, with 14 bases between them. Germline V gives CDR1 SGHRS, CDR2 YFSETQ. This CDR3 is CASSSGLGGETQYF. CDR3 DNA sequence: TGCGCCAGCAGCTCCGGGTTGGGAGGCGAGACCCAGTACTTC.

A remark on this clone: Other DNA sequences from this sample encode an identical CDR3 as well. The gene calls are TRBV27 and TRBJ1-2; possible D gene TRBD1, 6 bases. The CDR3 has 13 residues. V dropped 0 bases and J dropped 4 bases, with 6 bases sitting between them. Germline V gives CDR1 MNHEY, CDR2 SMNVEV (reference sequence). Here the CDR3 DNA reads TGTGCCAGCAGTTTATCAGGGGGCTATGGCTACACCTTC. Translation gives CASSLSGGYGYTF.

CDR3 protein: CASSYGAEQFF. CDR3 bases: TGTGCCAGCAGTTACGGGGCGGAGCAGTTCTTC. The chain couples TRBV6-6 to TRBJ2-1; D might be TRBD1 (5 bases). The germline CDR1 and CDR2 sequences are MNHNY and SVGAGI (reference sequence). Trimming cost V 2 bases and J 10 bases, with 6 bases left between them. CDR3 length: 11 amino acids.

The chain has TRBV4-2 and TRBJ2-3, with 12 bases identical to TRBD2. Trimming removed 3 bases from V and 0 bases from J; junction bases left unmatched: 7. Germline lookup yields CDR1 LGHNA and CDR2 YNFKEQ. The CDR3 totals 18 residues. CDR3 sequence reads: CASSHTSGGIASTDTQYF. The DNA for the CDR3 is TGTGCCAGCAGCCATACTAGCGGGGGGATCGCTAGCACAGATACGCAGTATTTT.

Remarks on this clone: The sample has other DNA sequences that encode this CDR3 too. V and J are TRBV5-4 and TRBJ2-2; 9 bases match TRBD1. This CDR3 is 15 amino acids long. Germline lookup yields CDR1 SGHNT and CDR2 YYREEE (reference sequence). Trimming at V came to 3 bases and at J to 4 bases, leaving 4 bases not matched to a gene. The CDR3, as DNA: TGTGCCAGCAGCTGGGGGACAGGGAGCACCGGGGAGCTGTTTTTT. This sequence encodes CASSWGTGSTGELFF.

The chain recombines TRBV11-2 with TRBJ2-3; 11 positions agree with TRBD2. CDR1 is SGHAT, CDR2 FQNNGV, per germline. The CDR3 totals 16 residues. Unmatched junction bases numbered 3, after V lost 3 bases and J lost 1 base. The CDR3 is CASSFISGGGTDTQYF. The CDR3 DNA sequence: TGTGCCAGCAGCTTCATTAGCGGGGGGGGCACAGATACGCAGTATTTT.

The chain has TRBV7-9 and TRBJ1-1; D unclear. CDR1 SEHNR and CDR2 FQNEAQ come from the germline V gene (reference sequence). V gave up 0 bases and J gave up 8 bases, with 13 bases separating them. The CDR3 has 14 amino acids. The CDR3 DNA sequence: TGTGCCAGCAGCTTAGCGATTATGGCGGGCGAAGCTTTCTTT. It encodes CASSLAIMAGEAFF.

CDR3 in amino acids: CASSSAGRHGTEAFF. The CDR3 nucleotides read TGTGCCAGCAGTTCCGCGGGCAGGCACGGAACTGAAGCTTTCTTT. The gene calls are TRBV6-5 and TRBJ1-1; D gene uncertain. Germline V CDR1 and CDR2: MNHEY, SVGAGI. With 4 bases removed from V and 5 bases from J, the gap between germline ends came to 17 bases. This CDR3 comprises 15 residues.

This chain uses TRBV9 with TRBJ2-5, with a tentative D call TRBD2 (6 bases). The CDR3 consists of 16 residues. V dropped 0 bases and J dropped 5 bases, with 17 bases sitting between them. The germline V gene has CDR1 SGDLS and CDR2 YYNGEE. The CDR3 region is CASSVAQGTPRETQYF. CDR3 sequence (DNA): TGTGCCAGCAGCGTAGCCCAAGGGACTCCTCGGGAGACCCAGTACTTC.

The chain has TRBV2 and TRBJ2-7; perhaps TRBD2 as D (6 bases). Germline V gives CDR1 SNHLY, CDR2 FYNNEI. The CDR3 is 15 residues long. V was pared by 7 bases and J by 6 bases, with 22 bases between. The CDR3 coding sequence is TGTGCCAGCAACCCCCGGGACTCCCTGCGTGCCGAGCAGTACTTC. Translated, it gives CASNPRDSLRAEQYF. The full variable domain, with the rest looked up from reference TRBV2 and TRBJ2-7, is EPEVTQTPSHQVTQMGQEVILRCVPISNHLYFYWYRQILGQKVEFLVSFYNNEISEKSEIFDDQFSVERPDGSNFTLKIRSTKLEDSAMYFCASNPRDSLRAEQYFGPGTRLTVT.

This clone appeared a single time. This chain links TRBV28 with TRBJ1-2; 11 bases map to TRBD1. V was clipped by 3 bases and J by 3 bases; unmatched bases: 6. This CDR3 is 16 amino acids long. In germline, CDR1 is MDHEN, CDR2 SYDVKM. The CDR3 sequence is CASSFLDRGLYYGYTF. The CDR3 DNA reads TGTGCCAGCAGTTTCCTGGACAGGGGGCTCTACTATGGCTACACCTTC.

The genes are TRBV7-8 and TRBJ2-5; 7 positions match TRBD2. The germline V gene encodes CDR1 SGHVS and CDR2 FQNEAQ. V trimming: 5 bases; J trimming: 4 bases; junction bases outside the gene matches: 13. The CDR3 consists of 16 residues. This CDR3 reads CASSQSRDYWIETQYF. In DNA form, the CDR3 reads TGTGCCAGCAGCCAAAGCAGGGACTACTGGATAGAGACCCAGTACTTC.

J is TRBJ2-7 and V is TRBV2, with 12 nucleotides matching TRBD2. Losses at the gene ends were 3 bases for V and 1 base for J; bases not matched to a gene: 1. The CDR3 consists of 15 residues. Per the germline V gene, CDR1 is SNHLY and CDR2 is FYNNEI. The CDR3 sequence is CASSETSGGSYEQYF. CDR3 coding DNA: TGTGCCAGCAGTGAGACTAGCGGGGGTTCCTACGAGCAGTACTTC. The full variable domain, in which reference TRBV2 and TRBJ2-7 provide the parts outside the CDR3, is EPEVTQTPSHQVTQMGQEVILRCVPISNHLYFYWYRQILGQKVEFLVSFYNNEISEKSEIFDDQFSVERPDGSNFTLKIRSTKLEDSAMYFCASSETSGGSYEQYFGPGTRLTVT.

This clone came up once. The chain is built from TRBV25-1 and TRBJ2-1, with TRBD2 as a possible D gene (5 bases). The germline V gene encodes CDR1 MGHDK and CDR2 SYGVNS. The CDR3 spans 16 residues. Trimming took 5 bases from V and 1 from J, leaving 15 bases between them. Here the CDR3 reads CASSLLGSGSYNEQFF. The CDR3 DNA follows: TGTGCCAGCAGTCTACTGGGGTCGGGGTCCTACAATGAGCAGTTCTTC.

The genes are TRBV6-6 and TRBJ1-2; possible D gene TRBD1, 5 bases. Germline CDR1 and CDR2: MNHNY and SVGAGI (reference sequence). The CDR3 is made up of 12 amino acids. Trimming removed 9 bases from V and 2 bases from J, with 10 bases in between. CDR3 sequence: CASGGKNYGYTF. The DNA for the CDR3 is TGTGCCAGTGGGGGGAAGAACTATGGCTACACCTTC.

In its sample, this clone was seen a few times. The chain links TRBV5-6 to TRBJ1-2, with TRBD1 as a possible D gene (5 bases). The ends were cut back, 1 base at V and 3 bases at J, with 7 bases in the middle. Germline lookup yields CDR1 SGHDT and CDR2 YYEEEE. The length of the CDR3 is 13 residues. The CDR3 sequence is CASSLLQDYGYTF. CDR3 DNA sequence: TGTGCCAGCAGCTTGCTACAGGACTATGGCTACACCTTC.

The chain links TRBV6-5 to TRBJ1-3; possibly TRBD1 for D (6 bases). Germline loops: CDR1 MNHEY, CDR2 SVGAGI. The CDR3 length is 14 residues. V was shortened by 6 bases and J by 0 bases, with 9 bases between the two germline ends. The CDR3 nucleotides are TGTGCCAGCAGGGGACAAAACTCTGGAAACACCATATATTTT. Protein product: CASRGQNSGNTIYF.

The chain uses TRBV30 and TRBJ2-7; TRBD1 agrees at 7 bases. CDR1 is GTSNPN, CDR2 SVGIG, per germline (reference sequence). CDR3 length: 14 residues. After removal of 0 bases from V and 3 bases from J, the junction contained 5 bases not matched to a gene. The CDR3 loop reads CAWSVGGTVYEQYF. The DNA of the CDR3 is TGTGCCTGGAGTGTAGGGGGCACCGTCTACGAGCAGTACTTC.

J is TRBJ1-2 and V is TRBV4-2; D gene ambiguous. Between the trimmed V and J ends, which lost 1 base and 8 bases, there was a span of 17 bases. The CDR3 is 15 amino acids. Germline CDR1 and CDR2: LGHNA and YNFKEQ. The CDR3 region has the DNA TGTGCCAGCAGCCAAGTGACACCAAGCCTTCGGGGCTACACCTTC. Encoded protein: CASSQVTPSLRGYTF.

The chain uses TRBV9 and TRBJ2-1, with 12 positions matching TRBD2. The CDR3 sequence is 16 residues long. V was clipped by 2 bases and J by 8 bases; unmatched bases: 8. Germline V gives CDR1 SGDLS, CDR2 YYNGEE. CDR3: CASSVASGGALDEQFF. The CDR3 DNA follows: TGTGCCAGCAGCGTGGCTAGCGGGGGGGCGCTCGATGAGCAGTTCTTC.

The V call is TRBV6-5, the J call TRBJ2-1, with 8 nucleotides matching TRBD1. CDR1 is MNHEY and CDR2 is SVGAGI in the germline V gene. The CDR3 is 14 amino acids. Germline trimming cut 4 bases from V and 6 bases from J; bases unmatched to any gene: 5. CDR3 sequence: CASSFGQGPNEQFF. CDR3 in DNA: TGTGCCAGCAGTTTCGGACAGGGCCCCAATGAGCAGTTCTTC.

This clone was found once. The chain links TRBV7-2 to TRBJ1-2, with TRBD1 identical over 9 bases. This CDR3 contains 15 residues. The V gene's germline CDR1 is SGHTA and CDR2 FQGNSA. V lost 5 bases and J lost 6; bases outside the gene matches: 10. CDR3 loop: CASSQPRDRVNGYTF. DNA for the CDR3: TGTGCCAGCAGCCAACCTCGGGACAGGGTTAATGGCTACACCTTC.

This clone was detected only once. The chain recombines TRBV19 with TRBJ2-1, with 7 bases aligning to TRBD2. Germline V lookup: CDR1 LNHDA, CDR2 SQIVND (reference sequence). The CDR3 covers 13 residues. J gave up 6 bases and V 5 bases, and 4 bases lay outside the gene matches. The DNA of the CDR3 is TGTGCCAGTAGTGGAGCGGGGTTCAATGAGCAGTTCTTC. Translation: CASSGAGFNEQFF.

This chain links TRBV14 with TRBJ2-2; 7 nucleotides line up with TRBD1. The CDR3 length is 15 residues. Per the germline V gene, CDR1 is SGHDN and CDR2 is FVKESK. The ends lost 5 bases at V and 6 bases at J; junction bases unmatched: 9. As DNA, the CDR3 is TGTGCCAGCAGCGCTGGGACAGTCTATGCCGGGGAGCTGTTTTTT. It is translated as CASSAGTVYAGELFF.

J is TRBJ2-7 and V is TRBV29-1; 8 bases line up with TRBD1. From germline, CDR1 is SQVTM and CDR2 ANQGSEA. The V segment lost 6 bases and the J segment 2 bases; nucleotides outside the gene matches: 6. The CDR3 length is 13 residues. In DNA form, the CDR3 reads TGCAGCGTAGCGACAGGGGCGGCCTACGAGCAGTACTTC. Its translation is CSVATGAAYEQYF.